One sample yielded the 29 T cell receptor beta chains listed below, sequenced in a study of blood T cell repertoires in COVID-19 (dated by TCRdb to about 2020). Receptor amplification or capture employed the immunoSEQ multiplex PCR assay. The clones in this table, taken by TCRdb from immuneACCESS, are in-frame only. Not every clone is retained; where verified, under half of the shortfall comes from an unresolved V gene, and the cause of the rest is unknown. This sample is represented by approximately 85,000 clones; just over 85% of them were singletons. 25% to 30% of the sample comes from the top ten. The sample comprised peripheral blood. All receptors derive from a man aged 50-60 years with active or convalescent COVID-19.

This chain connects TRBV3-1 (or the pseudogene TRBV3-2) to TRBJ2-4, with 9 bases that match TRBD1. Germline loops: CDR1 LGHDT, CDR2 YNNKEL (reference sequence). The CDR3 consists of 16 residues. V lost 0 bases to trimming and J lost 4 bases; unmatched junction nucleotides: 4. The CDR3 is CASSQEVGQGKNIQYF. In DNA form, the CDR3 reads TGTGCCAGCAGCCAAGAGGTAGGACAGGGGAAAAACATTCAGTACTTC.

The chain has TRBV30 and TRBJ2-5; 7 positions match TRBD1. The CDR3 runs 17 residues. The germline V gene has CDR1 GTSNPN and CDR2 SVGIG (reference sequence). The J segment lost 5 bases and the V segment lost 5 bases, leaving 20 bases of the junction unmatched. CDR3 nucleotides: TGTGCCTGGGGGGCGGGTTACGGCAGGGGGAGTCCGGAGACCCAGTACTTC. Translated, it gives CAWGAGYGRGSPETQYF.

The V call is TRBV24-1, the J call TRBJ2-5, with 7 bases lining up with TRBD2. V trimming: 7 bases; J trimming: 2 bases; junction bases outside the gene matches: 6. The CDR3 consists of 14 residues. Germline lookup yields CDR1 KGHDR and CDR2 SFDVKD. CDR3 in amino acids: CATRASGVQETQYF. CDR3 DNA: TGTGCCACCAGGGCTAGCGGCGTTCAAGAGACCCAGTACTTC.

The chain has TRBV5-6 and TRBJ1-6; 9 nucleotides line up with TRBD1. The V gene end was trimmed by 4 bases and the J gene end by 10 bases; junction bases not matched to a gene: 9. CDR3 length: 15 residues. The V gene's germline CDR1 is SGHDT and CDR2 YYEEEE. CDR3 in DNA: TGTGCCAGCAGCCTAACAGGGGGCGCGCGGTCACCCCTCCACTTT. Residues: CASSLTGGARSPLHF. Based on the CDR3 plus reference TRBV5-6 and TRBJ1-6, the full variable domain is DAGVTQSPTHLIKTRGQQVTLRCSPKSGHDTVSWYQQALGQGPQFIFQYYEEEERQRGNFPDRFSGHQFPNYSSELNVNALLLGDSALYLCASSLTGGARSPLHFGNGTRLTVT.

J is TRBJ1-2 and V is TRBV6-1, with D hard to call. The CDR3 sequence is 12 residues long. Trimming removed 0 bases at V and 3 bases at J, with 2 bases between. CDR1 is MNHNS, CDR2 SASEGT, per germline. The CDR3 reads CASSEADYGYTF. The CDR3 DNA sequence: TGTGCCAGCAGTGAAGCCGACTATGGCTACACCTTC.

The chain links TRBV19 to TRBJ2-2, with TRBD2 identical over 9 bases. In germline, CDR1 is LNHDA, CDR2 SQIVND (reference sequence). V shed 6 bases, J shed 4 bases, and the junction held 9 bases outside the gene matches. There are 16 residues in the CDR3. The DNA of the CDR3 is TGTGCCAGTAGCTGGGAGACTAGCGGAAGCACCGGGGAGCTGTTTTTT. Its translation: CASSWETSGSTGELFF.

The count of this clone is one. The V call is TRBV5-1, the J call TRBJ2-7, with 8 bases lining up with TRBD2. Per germline, CDR1 SGHRS and CDR2 YFSETQ. The CDR3 consists of 15 residues. Germline trimming cut 4 bases from V and 4 bases from J; bases unmatched to any gene: 10. DNA for the CDR3: TGCGCCAGCAGCCCGGGGGGGCAGGGTACTTACGAGCAGTACTTC. Protein sequence: CASSPGGQGTYEQYF.

J is TRBJ2-1 and V is TRBV19, with a possible D match to TRBD2 (6 bases). With 1 base removed from V and 10 bases from J, the gap between germline ends came to 11 bases. The CDR3 has 13 amino acids. Looked up from germline, CDR1 is LNHDA and CDR2 is SQIVND (reference sequence). This CDR3 reads CASSIVNAGEQFF. CDR3 in DNA: TGTGCCAGTAGTATAGTTAATGCGGGGGAGCAGTTCTTC.

The chain couples TRBV27 to TRBJ2-2; D is undetermined. V was shortened by 2 bases and J by 1 base, with 5 bases between the two germline ends. The CDR3 consists of 14 residues. The germline V gene has CDR1 MNHEY and CDR2 SMNVEV (reference sequence). The CDR3 reads CASSLGLNTGELFF. CDR3 nucleotides: TGTGCCAGCAGTTTAGGCTTGAACACCGGGGAGCTGTTTTTT.

This clone was observed a few times. The chain uses TRBV10-3 and TRBJ2-7; maybe TRBD2 (6 bases). Germline values: CDR1 ENHRY, CDR2 SYGVKD. The V and J ends lost 0 bases and 6 bases respectively, with 12 bases between them. This CDR3 has 14 amino acids. CDR3 loop: CAISESGQGGEQYF. CDR3 nucleotide sequence: TGTGCCATCAGTGAGTCCGGCCAGGGAGGCGAGCAGTACTTC.

This clone has just one count. The V and J genes are TRBV18 and TRBJ1-5; TRBD1 might be the D (5 bases). The germline V and J ends were trimmed by 1 base and 4 bases, with 5 bases remaining between them. The CDR3 runs 13 residues. Germline V lookup: CDR1 KGHSH, CDR2 LQKENI. The CDR3 DNA follows: TGTGCCAGCTCACCACAGGGGAATCAGCCCCAGCATTTT. This codes for CASSPQGNQPQHF.

The chain couples TRBV6-2 or TRBV6-3 to TRBJ2-3; D perhaps matches TRBD2 (6 bases). Germline values: CDR1 MNHEY, CDR2 SVGEGT. The CDR3 has 19 residues. Trimming took 1 base from V and 2 from J, leaving 22 bases between them. CDR3 amino acids: CASSYFPSLSGQNTDTQYF. Written as DNA, the CDR3 is TGTGCCAGCAGTTACTTCCCCTCACTAAGCGGGCAAAACACAGATACGCAGTATTTT.

V usage is TRBV7-2 and J usage is TRBJ2-7, with 8 bases lining up with TRBD1. Germline-derived CDR1 and CDR2 are SGHTA and FQGNSA. This CDR3 region has 15 residues. Losses at the gene ends were 4 bases for V and 2 bases for J; bases not matched to a gene: 7. CDR3 sequence reads: CASSSRGQVPYEQYF. DNA for the CDR3: TGTGCCAGCAGCTCGCGGGGACAGGTGCCCTACGAGCAGTACTTC. The full variable domain, rest sourced from reference TRBV7-2 and TRBJ2-7, is GAGVSQSPSNKVTEKGKDVELRCDPISGHTALYWYRQSLGQGLEFLIYFQGNSAPDKSGLPSDRFSAERTGGSVSTLTIQRTQQEDSAVYLCASSSRGQVPYEQYFGPGTRLTVT.

The V gene is TRBV19, the J gene TRBJ2-2; D possibly corresponds to TRBD1 (5 bases). CDR1 and CDR2 (germline): LNHDA, SQIVND (reference sequence). Trimming removed 8 bases at V and 2 bases at J, with 12 bases between. The CDR3 extends over 14 amino acids. The CDR3 is CASSAGLNTGELFF. CDR3 nucleotide sequence: TGTGCCAGTTCGGCAGGGCTTAACACCGGGGAGCTGTTTTTT. The full variable domain, with the rest looked up from reference TRBV19 and TRBJ2-2, is DGGITQSPKYLFRKEGQNVTLSCEQNLNHDAMYWYRQDPGQGLRLIYYSQIVNDFQKGDIAEGYSVSREKKESFPLTVTSAQKNPTAFYLCASSAGLNTGELFFGEGSRLTVL.

V and J are TRBV6-2 or TRBV6-3 and TRBJ2-1; TRBD2 matches at 10 bases. The CDR3 spans 16 residues. V lost 4 bases, J lost 2 bases, and 5 bases stayed unmatched. Germline V gives CDR1 MNHEY, CDR2 SVGEGT. CDR3: CASSSPGLATYNEQFF. CDR3 coding DNA: TGTGCCAGCAGTTCCCCGGGACTAGCGACCTACAATGAGCAGTTCTTC.

The chain couples TRBV5-6 to TRBJ1-2, with 7 positions matching TRBD1. The germline V gene encodes CDR1 SGHDT and CDR2 YYEEEE. CDR3 length: 13 residues. Trimming took 3 bases from V and 2 from J; bases not matched to a gene: 1. CDR3 nucleotides: TGTGCCAGCAGCTCGGGACAGAACTATGGCTACACCTTC. Its protein product is CASSSGQNYGYTF.

This rearrangement joins TRBV4-3 to TRBJ2-7, with 9 bases lining up with TRBD2. V lost 0 bases to trimming and J lost 2 bases; unmatched junction nucleotides: 8. This CDR3 is built from 17 residues. Germline assignment: CDR1 LGHNA and CDR2 YSLEER. The CDR3 is CASSQELRGGPAYEQYF. The CDR3, as DNA: TGCGCCAGCAGCCAAGAACTGCGGGGGGGCCCGGCCTACGAGCAGTACTTC.

This clone has only one observation. This sequence joins TRBV19 and TRBJ2-1, with 11 bases fitting TRBD1. The J segment lost 4 bases and the V segment lost 4 bases, leaving 3 bases of the junction unmatched. There are 15 residues in the CDR3. Germline assignment: CDR1 LNHDA and CDR2 SQIVND (reference sequence). CDR3 region: CASSTWDRGYNEQFF. DNA for the CDR3: TGTGCCAGTAGTACCTGGGACAGGGGGTACAATGAGCAGTTCTTC. The full variable domain, rest sourced from reference TRBV19 and TRBJ2-1, is DGGITQSPKYLFRKEGQNVTLSCEQNLNHDAMYWYRQDPGQGLRLIYYSQIVNDFQKGDIAEGYSVSREKKESFPLTVTSAQKNPTAFYLCASSTWDRGYNEQFFGPGTRLTVL.

J is TRBJ2-7 and V is TRBV5-1, with TRBD2 identical over 9 bases. CDR3 length: 12 residues. The J segment lost 13 bases and the V segment lost 3 bases, leaving 8 bases of the junction unmatched. The germline CDR1 and CDR2 sequences are SGHRS and YFSETQ. In DNA form, the CDR3 reads TGCGCCAGCAGCTCCGATAGCGGGAGTTCTTACTTC. Translated: CASSSDSGSSYF.

The gene calls are TRBV24-1 and TRBJ2-2; 11 bases match TRBD2. Per germline, CDR1 KGHDR and CDR2 SFDVKD. The trim removed 3 bases at V and 4 bases at J, leaving 12 bases unmatched. The CDR3 consists of 19 residues. The CDR3 nucleotides are TGTGCCACCAGTGATGTGACTAGCGGGACCCTTCTTCGCACCGGGGAGCTGTTTTTT. Translation gives CATSDVTSGTLLRTGELFF.

The V call is TRBV6-5, the J call TRBJ2-5; 16 nucleotides agree with TRBD2. The V gene end was trimmed by 6 bases and the J gene end by 4 bases; junction bases not matched to a gene: 2. The CDR3 runs to 15 residues. Germline V lookup: CDR1 MNHEY, CDR2 SVGAGI. The CDR3 DNA is TGTGCCAGCAGAGGGACTAGCGGGGGGGGAGAGACCCAGTACTTC. Translating it yields CASRGTSGGGETQYF.

The chain combines TRBV6-5 with TRBJ2-5; the match to TRBD1 covers 8 bases. The CDR3 spans 13 residues. Germline trimming cut 6 bases from V and 3 bases from J; bases unmatched to any gene: 3. Germline loops: CDR1 MNHEY, CDR2 SVGAGI. The DNA for the CDR3 is TGTGCCAGCAGACTGACAGGGGAAGAGACCCAGTACTTC. Its protein is CASRLTGEETQYF.

The count of this clone is one. CDR3 in amino acids: CASSLIQGDNEQFF. CDR3 DNA: TGTGCCAGCAGTTTGATTCAGGGTGACAATGAGCAGTTCTTC. This chain uses TRBV28 with TRBJ2-1; D is perhaps TRBD1 (5 bases). Trimming removed 3 bases from V and 5 bases from J, with 11 bases in between. Germline V lookup: CDR1 MDHEN, CDR2 SYDVKM. The CDR3 runs to 14 residues.

This clone was counted a single time. The chain recombines TRBV6-5 with TRBJ1-2; tentative D call: TRBD1 (6 bases). This CDR3 spans 15 amino acids. CDR1 is MNHEY, CDR2 SVGAGI, per germline. V was pared by 2 bases and J by 5 bases, with 15 bases between. CDR3 sequence: CASSYDRQDGYGYTF. CDR3 nucleotide sequence: TGTGCCAGCAGTTACGACCGACAGGATGGATATGGCTACACCTTC.

The J gene is TRBJ1-1, the V gene TRBV6-6; D is uncertain. Per the germline V gene, CDR1 is MNHNY and CDR2 is SVGAGI (reference sequence). V was pared by 5 bases and J by 6 bases, with 13 bases between. This CDR3 region has 13 residues. In DNA form, the CDR3 reads TGTGCCAGCAGTCCCACCCAAGCGGCTGAAGCTTTCTTT. It encodes CASSPTQAAEAFF.

This clone appeared once. In DNA form, the CDR3 reads TGCAGCGTTGGAGAGGGCCCAGAGCAGTACTTC. It translates to CSVGEGPEQYF. This rearrangement joins TRBV29-1 to TRBJ2-7, with TRBD2 as a possible D gene (5 bases). Trimming left V 4 bases short and J 7 bases short, with 11 bases between. Germline assignment: CDR1 SQVTM and CDR2 ANQGSEA. The CDR3 length is 11 residues.

The chain is built from TRBV12-5 and TRBJ2-3; D perhaps matches TRBD1 (5 bases). The V and J ends lost 4 bases and 8 bases respectively, with 16 bases between them. The germline V gene encodes CDR1 LGHNT and CDR2 FRNRAP. The CDR3 has 14 amino acids. CDR3 sequence (DNA): TGTGCTAGTGGTTCCAGCGCAGGGTGGAGTACGCAGTATTTT. This codes for CASGSSAGWSTQYF.

The chain employs TRBV29-1 and TRBJ1-1; weak D call: TRBD1 (6 bases). Germline V gene lookup returns CDR1 SQVTM and CDR2 ANQGSEA. The CDR3 extends over 13 amino acids. Trimming shortened V by 4 bases and J by 4 bases, and 13 bases separated the two germline ends. CDR3 loop: CSVGWAGVTEAFF. The DNA for the CDR3 is TGCAGCGTTGGGTGGGCAGGGGTCACTGAAGCTTTCTTT.

This clone came up once. The chain couples TRBV7-9 to TRBJ2-7; 8 bases line up with TRBD1. Germline loops: CDR1 SEHNR, CDR2 FQNEAQ (reference sequence). The CDR3 runs 15 residues. The junction had 5 bases not matched to a gene; V was cut back by 1 base and J by 3 bases. In DNA form, the CDR3 reads TGTGCCAGCAGCTTAGGCGGGACAGGCCACTACGAGCAGTACTTC. Translation gives CASSLGGTGHYEQYF. The whole variable domain, remainder taken from reference TRBV7-9 and TRBJ2-7, is DTGVSQNPRHKITKRGQNVTFRCDPISEHNRLYWYRQTLGQGPEFLTYFQNEAQLEKSRLLSDRFSAERPKGSFSTLEIQRTEQGDSAMYLCASSLGGTGHYEQYFGPGTRLTVT.